This T cell receptor beta chain was observed in a study of blood T cells in healthy people across ages. Regarding the study as a whole: Strong correlation was found linking TCR beta diversity to naive T cell percentage. Higher diversity and more naive CD4+ cells were features of long-lived donors, compared to aged donors.

A remark on this clonotype: Its specificity is unknown.

A second roughly 7 to 12 cycle PCR used barcoded and J-beta primers. In TCRdb, the 5' RACE reads were re-called with MiXCR into one record per CDR3 protein. Among hundreds of thousands of distinct CDR3 sequences listed, 58% were seen once. Healthy Russian Caucasian donors spanned ages about 6 to 100 years. Peripheral blood, around 9.4 milliliters per donor, was collected. The sequenced sample consisted of blood. The source is a man in his fifties or sixties in good health.

The CDR3 nucleotides read TGCGCCAGCAGCTTGGTTCTCGAAGAGACCCAGTACTTC. The encoded protein is CASSLVLEETQYF. The V and J genes are TRBV5-1 and TRBJ2-5, with D uncertain. V was trimmed by 0 bases and J by 3 bases, leaving 6 bases between them. CDR3 length: 13 amino acids. The germline V gene has CDR1 SGHRS and CDR2 YFSETQ.